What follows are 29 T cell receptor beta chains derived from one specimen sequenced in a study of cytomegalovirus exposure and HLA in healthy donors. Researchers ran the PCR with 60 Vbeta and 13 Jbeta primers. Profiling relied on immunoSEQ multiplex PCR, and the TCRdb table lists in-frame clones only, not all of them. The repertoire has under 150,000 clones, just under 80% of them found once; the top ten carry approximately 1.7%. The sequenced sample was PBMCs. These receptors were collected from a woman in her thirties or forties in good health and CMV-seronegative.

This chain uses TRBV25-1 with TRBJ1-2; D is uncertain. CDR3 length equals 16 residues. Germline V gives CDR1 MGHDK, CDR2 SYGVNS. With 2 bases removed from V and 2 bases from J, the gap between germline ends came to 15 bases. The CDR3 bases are TGTGCCAGCAGTGAAGGTGGGGAGGCGGGAAACTATGGCTACACCTTC. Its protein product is CASSEGGEAGNYGYTF.

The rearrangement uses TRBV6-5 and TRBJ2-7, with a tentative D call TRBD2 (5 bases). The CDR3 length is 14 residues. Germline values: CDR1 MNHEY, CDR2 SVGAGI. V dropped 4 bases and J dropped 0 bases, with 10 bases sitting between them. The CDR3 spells CASSLGLLSYEQYF. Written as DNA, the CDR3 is TGTGCCAGCAGTTTAGGACTTCTCTCCTACGAGCAGTACTTC.

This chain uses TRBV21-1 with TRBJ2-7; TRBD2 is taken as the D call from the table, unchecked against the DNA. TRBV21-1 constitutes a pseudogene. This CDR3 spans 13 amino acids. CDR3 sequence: CASSKPPICGPYF. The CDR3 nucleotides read TGTGCCAGCAGCAAGCCCCCCATATGCGGTCCGTACTTC.

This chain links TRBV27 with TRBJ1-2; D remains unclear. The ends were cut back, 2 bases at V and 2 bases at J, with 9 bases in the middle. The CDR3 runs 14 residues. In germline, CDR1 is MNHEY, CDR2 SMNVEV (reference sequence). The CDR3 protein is CASSLAPVNYGYTF. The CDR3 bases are TGTGCCAGCAGTTTAGCCCCAGTCAACTATGGCTACACCTTC.

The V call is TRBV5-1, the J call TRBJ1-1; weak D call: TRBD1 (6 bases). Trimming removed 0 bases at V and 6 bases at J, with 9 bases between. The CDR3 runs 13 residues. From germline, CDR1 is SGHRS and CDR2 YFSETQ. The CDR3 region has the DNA TGCGCCAGCAGCTTGGCAGGGGACCCTGAAGCTTTCTTT. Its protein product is CASSLAGDPEAFF.

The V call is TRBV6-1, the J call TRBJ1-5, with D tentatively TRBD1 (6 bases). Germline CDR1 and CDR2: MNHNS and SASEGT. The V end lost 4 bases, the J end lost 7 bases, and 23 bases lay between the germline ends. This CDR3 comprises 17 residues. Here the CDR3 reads CASSANIDRGGRQPQHF. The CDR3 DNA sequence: TGTGCCAGCAGTGCGAACATCGATCGGGGGGGCAGGCAGCCCCAGCATTTT.

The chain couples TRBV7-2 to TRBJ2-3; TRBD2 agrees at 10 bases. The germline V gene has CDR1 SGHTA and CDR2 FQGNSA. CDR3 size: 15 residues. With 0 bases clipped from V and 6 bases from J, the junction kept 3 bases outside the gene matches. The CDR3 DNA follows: TGTGCCAGCAGCTTAGCAGCGGGGGGGCCTGATACGCAGTATTTT. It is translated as CASSLAAGGPDTQYF. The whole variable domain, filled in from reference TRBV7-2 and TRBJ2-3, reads GAGVSQSPSNKVTEKGKDVELRCDPISGHTALYWYRQSLGQGLEFLIYFQGNSAPDKSGLPSDRFSAERTGGSVSTLTIQRTQQEDSAVYLCASSLAAGGPDTQYFGPGTRLTVL.

The CDR3 region has the DNA TGTGCCAGCAGCTTAAGGGGGGGCAGAGATACGCAGTATTTT. Translating it yields CASSLRGGRDTQYF. This sequence joins TRBV7-9 and TRBJ2-3, with D perhaps TRBD2 (7 bases). The CDR3 has 14 amino acids. Trimming took 2 bases from V and 5 from J, leaving 11 bases between them. The germline CDR1 and CDR2 sequences are SEHNR and FQNEAQ (reference sequence).

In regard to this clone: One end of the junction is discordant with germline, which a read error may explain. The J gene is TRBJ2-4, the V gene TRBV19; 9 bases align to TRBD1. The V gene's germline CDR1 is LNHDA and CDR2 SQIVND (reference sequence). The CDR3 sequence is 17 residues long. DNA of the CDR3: TGTGCCAGTAGCAATACCGGGACAGGGTCTTGGGCAAACAGTCAGTACTTC. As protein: CASSNTGTGSWANSQYF.

The DNA for the CDR3 is TGTGCCAGCAGCCCAACCCTCAGGAGGGGGCAAGATGAAAAACTGTTTTTT. Residues: CASSPTLRRGQDEKLFF. This chain links TRBV4-2 with TRBJ1-4; 7 bases are shared with TRBD1. V trimming: 4 bases; J trimming: 6 bases; junction bases outside the gene matches: 14. CDR1 LGHNA and CDR2 YNFKEQ come from the germline V gene. The CDR3 is made up of 17 amino acids.

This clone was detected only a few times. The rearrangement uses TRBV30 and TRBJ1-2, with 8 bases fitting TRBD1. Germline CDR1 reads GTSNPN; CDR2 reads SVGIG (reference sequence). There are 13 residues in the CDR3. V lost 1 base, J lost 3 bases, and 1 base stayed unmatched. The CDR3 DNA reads TGTGCCTGGAGTGCGGGACAGGACTATGGCTACACCTTC. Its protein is CAWSAGQDYGYTF.

CDR3 loop: CASSPRTVYNEKLFF. Written as DNA, the CDR3 is TGTGCCAGCAGTCCCCGGACAGTGTATAATGAAAAACTGTTTTTT. The chain is built from TRBV28 and TRBJ1-4; tentatively, D is TRBD1 (6 bases). This CDR3 region has 15 residues. Trimming cost V 5 bases and J 4 bases, with 14 bases left between them. CDR1 and CDR2 (germline): MDHEN, SYDVKM.

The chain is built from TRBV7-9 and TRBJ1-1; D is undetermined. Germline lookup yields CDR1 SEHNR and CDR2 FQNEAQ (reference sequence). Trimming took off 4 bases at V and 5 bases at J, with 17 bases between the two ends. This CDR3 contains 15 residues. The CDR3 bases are TGTGCCAGCAGCTCCGGACGGAGTTCGGGGACTGAAGCTTTCTTT. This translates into CASSSGRSSGTEAFF.

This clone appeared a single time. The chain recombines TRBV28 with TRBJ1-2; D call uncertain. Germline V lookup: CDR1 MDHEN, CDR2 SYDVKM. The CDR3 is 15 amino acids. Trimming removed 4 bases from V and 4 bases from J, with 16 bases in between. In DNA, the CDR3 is TGTGCCAGCAGTTCCCTGTCGGGGTTCCTCTATGGCTACACCTTC. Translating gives CASSSLSGFLYGYTF.

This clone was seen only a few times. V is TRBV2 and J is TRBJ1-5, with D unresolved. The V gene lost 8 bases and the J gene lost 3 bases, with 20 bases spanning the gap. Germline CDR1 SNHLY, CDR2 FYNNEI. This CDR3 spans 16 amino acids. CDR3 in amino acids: CASGREDLRYNQPQHF. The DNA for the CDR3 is TGTGCCAGCGGCCGGGAAGACCTGAGGTACAATCAGCCCCAGCATTTT.

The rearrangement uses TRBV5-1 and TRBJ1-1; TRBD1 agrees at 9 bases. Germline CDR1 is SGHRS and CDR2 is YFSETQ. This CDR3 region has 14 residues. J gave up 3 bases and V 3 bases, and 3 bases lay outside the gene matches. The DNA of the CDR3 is TGCGCCAGCAGCTCGACAGGGGGTTACACTGAAGCTTTCTTT. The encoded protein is CASSSTGGYTEAFF.

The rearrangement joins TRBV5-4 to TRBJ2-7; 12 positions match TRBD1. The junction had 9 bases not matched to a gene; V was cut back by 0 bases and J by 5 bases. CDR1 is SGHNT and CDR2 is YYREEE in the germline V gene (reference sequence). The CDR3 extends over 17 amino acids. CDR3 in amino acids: CASSLAVGQGAKNEQYF. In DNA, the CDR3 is TGTGCCAGCAGCTTGGCCGTGGGACAGGGGGCGAAAAACGAGCAGTACTTC.

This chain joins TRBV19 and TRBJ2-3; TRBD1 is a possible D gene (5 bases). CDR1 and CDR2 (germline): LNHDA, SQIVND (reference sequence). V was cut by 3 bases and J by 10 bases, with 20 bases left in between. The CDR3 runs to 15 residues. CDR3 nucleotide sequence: TGTGCCAGTAGTATGACAGATATCTCCCCATATCCGCAGTATTTT. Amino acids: CASSMTDISPYPQYF.

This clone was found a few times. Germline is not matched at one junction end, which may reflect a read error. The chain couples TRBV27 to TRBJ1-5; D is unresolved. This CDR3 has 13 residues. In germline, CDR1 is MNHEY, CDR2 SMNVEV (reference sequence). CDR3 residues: CASRMTSTQPQHF. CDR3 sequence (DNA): TGTGCCAGCAGGATGACAAGCACTCAGCCCCAGCATTTT.

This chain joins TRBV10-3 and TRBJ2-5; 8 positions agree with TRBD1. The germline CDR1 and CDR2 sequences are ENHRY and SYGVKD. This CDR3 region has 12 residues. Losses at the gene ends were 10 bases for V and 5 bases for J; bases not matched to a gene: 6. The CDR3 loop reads CATTDRDETQYF. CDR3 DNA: TGTGCCACCACGGACAGGGATGAGACCCAGTACTTC.

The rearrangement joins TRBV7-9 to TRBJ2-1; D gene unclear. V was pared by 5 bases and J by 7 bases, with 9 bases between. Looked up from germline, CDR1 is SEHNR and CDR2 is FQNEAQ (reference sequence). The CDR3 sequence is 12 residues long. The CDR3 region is CASSLLLNEQFF. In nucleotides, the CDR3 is TGTGCCAGCAGCCTACTCTTGAATGAGCAGTTCTTC.

The CDR3 bases are TGTGCCAGCAGTTTACAAACTAGCGGGCGGGATGAGCAGTTCTTC. It translates to CASSLQTSGRDEQFF. J is TRBJ2-1 and V is TRBV28, with 9 bases identical to TRBD2. J gave up 8 bases and V 2 bases, and 7 bases lay outside the gene matches. This CDR3 spans 15 amino acids. The germline gives CDR1 MDHEN, CDR2 SYDVKM.

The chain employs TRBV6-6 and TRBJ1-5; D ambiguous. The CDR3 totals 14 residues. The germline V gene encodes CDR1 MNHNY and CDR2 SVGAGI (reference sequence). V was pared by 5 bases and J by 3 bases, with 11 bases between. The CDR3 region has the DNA TGTGCCAGCAGTCGAGATGGTGTCAATCAGCCCCAGCATTTT. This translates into CASSRDGVNQPQHF.

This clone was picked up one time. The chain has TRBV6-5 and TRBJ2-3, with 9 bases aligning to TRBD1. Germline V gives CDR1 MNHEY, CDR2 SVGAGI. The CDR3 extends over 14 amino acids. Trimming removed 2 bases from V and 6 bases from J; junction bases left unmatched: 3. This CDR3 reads CASSYDTGGDTQYF. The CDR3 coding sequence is TGTGCCAGCAGTTACGACACAGGGGGCGATACGCAGTATTTT.

The CDR3 here is CASSELRGLARYNEQFF. The CDR3 DNA is TGTGCCAGCAGTGAATTAAGGGGACTAGCGAGATACAATGAGCAGTTCTTC. J is TRBJ2-1 and V is TRBV6-1; 10 positions agree with TRBD2. CDR3 size: 17 residues. J lost 4 bases, V lost 2 bases, and 8 bases had no gene match. CDR1 and CDR2 (germline): MNHNS, SASEGT.

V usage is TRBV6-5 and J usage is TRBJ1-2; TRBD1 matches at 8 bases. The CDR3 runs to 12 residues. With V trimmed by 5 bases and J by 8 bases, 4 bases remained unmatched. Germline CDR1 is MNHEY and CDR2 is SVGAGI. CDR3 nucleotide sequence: TGTGCCAGCAGTAACGGACAGGGCGGCTACACCTTC. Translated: CASSNGQGGYTF.

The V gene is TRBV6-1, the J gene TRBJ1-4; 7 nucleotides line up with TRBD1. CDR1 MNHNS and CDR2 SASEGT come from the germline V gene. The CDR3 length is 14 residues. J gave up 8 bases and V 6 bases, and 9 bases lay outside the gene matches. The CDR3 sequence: CASRGTARGEKLFF. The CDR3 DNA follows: TGTGCCAGCAGGGGGACAGCTAGAGGGGAAAAACTGTTTTTT.

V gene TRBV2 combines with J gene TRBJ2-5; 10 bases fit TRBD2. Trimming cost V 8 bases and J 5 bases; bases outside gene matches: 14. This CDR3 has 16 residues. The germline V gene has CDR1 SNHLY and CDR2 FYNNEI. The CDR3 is CASSSLAGGSEETQYF. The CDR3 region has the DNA TGTGCCAGCTCGTCCTTAGCGGGAGGATCTGAGGAGACCCAGTACTTC.

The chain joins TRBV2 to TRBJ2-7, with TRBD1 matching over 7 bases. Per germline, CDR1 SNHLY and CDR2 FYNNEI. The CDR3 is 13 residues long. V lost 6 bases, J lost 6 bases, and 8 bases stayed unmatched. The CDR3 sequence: CASRRDRAFEQYF. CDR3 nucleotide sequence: TGTGCCAGCAGACGCGACAGGGCATTCGAGCAGTACTTC.